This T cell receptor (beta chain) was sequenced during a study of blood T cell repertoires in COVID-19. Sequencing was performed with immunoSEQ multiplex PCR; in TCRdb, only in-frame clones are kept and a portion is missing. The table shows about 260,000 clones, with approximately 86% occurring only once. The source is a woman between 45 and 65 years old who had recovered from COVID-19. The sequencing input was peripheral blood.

The CDR3 coding sequence is TGTGCCAGTTCCACAGGAACCATCGGGGGCTACACCTTC. Its translation: CASSTGTIGGYTF. The J gene is TRBJ1-2, the V gene TRBV19; D may be TRBD1 (5 bases). The CDR3 is 13 amino acids. V shed 8 bases and J shed 8 bases, with 18 bases lying between them. The germline gives CDR1 LNHDA, CDR2 SQIVND (reference sequence).